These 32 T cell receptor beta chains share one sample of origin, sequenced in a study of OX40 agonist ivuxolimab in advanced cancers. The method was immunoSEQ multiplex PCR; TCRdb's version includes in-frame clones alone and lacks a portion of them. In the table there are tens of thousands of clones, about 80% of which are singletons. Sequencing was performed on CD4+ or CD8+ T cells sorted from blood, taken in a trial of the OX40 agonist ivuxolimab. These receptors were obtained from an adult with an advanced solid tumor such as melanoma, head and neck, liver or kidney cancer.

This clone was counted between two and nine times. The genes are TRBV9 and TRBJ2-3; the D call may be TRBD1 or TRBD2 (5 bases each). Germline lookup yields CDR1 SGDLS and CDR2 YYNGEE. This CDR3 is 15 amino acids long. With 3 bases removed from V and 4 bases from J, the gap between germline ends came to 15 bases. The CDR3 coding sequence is TGTGCCAGCAGCGCCGGGACCTCAGCTGCAGATACGCAGTATTTT. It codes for CASSAGTSAADTQYF. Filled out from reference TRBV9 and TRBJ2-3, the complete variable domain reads DSGVTQTPKHLITATGQRVTLRCSPRSGDLSVYWYQQSLDQGLQFLIQYYNGEERAKGNILERFSAQQFPDLHSELNLSSLELGDSALYFCASSAGTSAADTQYFGPGTRLTVL.

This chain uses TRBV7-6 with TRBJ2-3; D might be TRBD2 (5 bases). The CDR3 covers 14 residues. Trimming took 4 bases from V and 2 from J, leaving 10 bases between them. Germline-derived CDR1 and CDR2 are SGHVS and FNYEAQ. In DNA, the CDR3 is TGTGCCAGCAGCTCCGTGACTAACACAGATACGCAGTATTTT. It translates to CASSSVTNTDTQYF. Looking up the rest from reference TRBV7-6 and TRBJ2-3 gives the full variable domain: GAGVSQSPRYKVTKRGQDVALRCDPISGHVSLYWYRQALGQGPEFLTYFNYEAQQDKSGLPNDRFSAERPEGSISTLTIQRTEQRDSAMYRCASSSVTNTDTQYFGPGTRLTVL.

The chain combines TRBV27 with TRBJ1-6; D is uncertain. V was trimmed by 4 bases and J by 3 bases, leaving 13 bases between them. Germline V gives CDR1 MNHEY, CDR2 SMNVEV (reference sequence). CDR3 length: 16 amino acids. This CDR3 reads CASSSTKTFYNSPLHF. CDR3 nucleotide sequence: TGTGCCAGCAGTTCCACCAAGACCTTCTATAATTCACCCCTCCACTTT.

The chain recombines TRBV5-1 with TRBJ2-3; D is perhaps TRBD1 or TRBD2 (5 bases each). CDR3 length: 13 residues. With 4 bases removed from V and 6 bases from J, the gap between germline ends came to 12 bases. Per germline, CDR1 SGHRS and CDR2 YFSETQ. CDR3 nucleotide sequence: TGCGCCAGCAGCGTTGTTTGGGGGGATACGCAGTATTTT. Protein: CASSVVWGDTQYF.

The CDR3 loop is CASSLWTDYNEQFF. CDR3 in DNA: TGCGCCAGCAGCTTATGGACTGACTACAATGAGCAGTTCTTC. The V gene is TRBV5-1, the J gene TRBJ2-1; TRBD2 might be the D (5 bases). V was pared by 2 bases and J by 3 bases, with 9 bases between. Germline-derived CDR1 and CDR2 are SGHRS and YFSETQ. The CDR3 contains 14 residues.

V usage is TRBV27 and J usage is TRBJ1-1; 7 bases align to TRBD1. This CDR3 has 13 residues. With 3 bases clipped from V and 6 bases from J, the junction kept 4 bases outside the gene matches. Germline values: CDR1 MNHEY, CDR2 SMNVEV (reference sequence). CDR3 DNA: TGTGCCAGCAGTTTGACAGGGTACGCTGAAGCTTTCTTT. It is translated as CASSLTGYAEAFF.

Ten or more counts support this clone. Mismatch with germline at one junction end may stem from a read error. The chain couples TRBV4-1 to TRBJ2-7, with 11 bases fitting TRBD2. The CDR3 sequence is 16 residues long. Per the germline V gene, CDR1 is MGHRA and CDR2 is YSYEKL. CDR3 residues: CASSQDIAGGSSEQYF. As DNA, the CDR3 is TGCGCCAGCAGCCAAGATATAGCGGGAGGGTCCTCCGAGCAGTACTTC.

The chain's CDR3 is CASSGDRGETGNQPQHF. DNA of the CDR3: TGTGCCAGCAGCGGGGACAGGGGCGAGACGGGCAATCAGCCCCAGCATTTT. The V and J genes are TRBV2 and TRBJ1-5; TRBD1 agrees at 10 bases. The CDR3 has 17 amino acids. CDR1 SNHLY and CDR2 FYNNEI come from the germline V gene. The junction had 10 bases not matched to a gene; V was cut back by 6 bases and J by 2 bases. The full variable domain, completed using reference TRBV2 and TRBJ1-5, is EPEVTQTPSHQVTQMGQEVILRCVPISNHLYFYWYRQILGQKVEFLVSFYNNEISEKSEIFDDQFSVERPDGSNFTLKIRSTKLEDSAMYFCASSGDRGETGNQPQHFGDGTRLSIL.

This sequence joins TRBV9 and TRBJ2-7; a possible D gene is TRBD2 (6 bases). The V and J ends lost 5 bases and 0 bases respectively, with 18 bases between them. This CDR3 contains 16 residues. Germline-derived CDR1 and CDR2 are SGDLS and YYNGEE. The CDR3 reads CASSPRRDGLSYEQYF. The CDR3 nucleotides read TGTGCCAGCAGTCCCCGGCGGGACGGCCTCTCCTACGAGCAGTACTTC.

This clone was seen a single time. CDR3 in amino acids: CTSSTLAGGNEQYF. For the CDR3, the DNA is TGCACCAGCAGCACACTAGCGGGAGGTAACGAGCAGTACTTC. V is TRBV1 and J is TRBJ2-7; TRBD2, as called in the table, went unchecked against the DNA. TRBV1 is described as a pseudogene. The CDR3 sequence is 14 residues long.

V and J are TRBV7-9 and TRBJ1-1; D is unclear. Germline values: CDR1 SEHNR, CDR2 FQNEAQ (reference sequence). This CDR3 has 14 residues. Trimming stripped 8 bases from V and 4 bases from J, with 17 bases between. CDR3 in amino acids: CASAFSGLGTEAFF. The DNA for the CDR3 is TGTGCCAGCGCCTTTTCTGGGTTGGGCACTGAAGCTTTCTTT.

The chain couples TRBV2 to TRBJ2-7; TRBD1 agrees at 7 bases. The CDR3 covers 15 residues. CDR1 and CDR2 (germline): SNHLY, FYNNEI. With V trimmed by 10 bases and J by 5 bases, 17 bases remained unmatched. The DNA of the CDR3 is TGTGCCACCCTAGCCGGGACAGCCTCTTTGGACGAGCAGTACTTC. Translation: CATLAGTASLDEQYF.

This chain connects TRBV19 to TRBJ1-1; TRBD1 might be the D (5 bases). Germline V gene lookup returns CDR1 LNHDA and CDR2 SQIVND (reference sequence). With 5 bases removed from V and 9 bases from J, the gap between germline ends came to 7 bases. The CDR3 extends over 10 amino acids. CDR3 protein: CASSAGQAFF. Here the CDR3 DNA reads TGTGCCAGTAGTGCAGGGCAAGCTTTCTTT.

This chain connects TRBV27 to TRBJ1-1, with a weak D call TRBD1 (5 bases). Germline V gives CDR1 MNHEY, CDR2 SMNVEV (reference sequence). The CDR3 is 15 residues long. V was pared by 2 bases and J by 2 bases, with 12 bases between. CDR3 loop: CASSLGGTLNTEAFF. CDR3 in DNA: TGTGCCAGCAGTTTAGGTGGGACCCTTAACACTGAAGCTTTCTTT.

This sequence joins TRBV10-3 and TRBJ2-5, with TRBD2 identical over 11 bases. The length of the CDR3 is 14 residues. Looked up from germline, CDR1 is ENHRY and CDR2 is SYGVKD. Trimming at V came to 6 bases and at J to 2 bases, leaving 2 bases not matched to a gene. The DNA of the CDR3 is TGTGCCATCAGGGGGACTAGCGGTCAAGAGACCCAGTACTTC. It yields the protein CAIRGTSGQETQYF.

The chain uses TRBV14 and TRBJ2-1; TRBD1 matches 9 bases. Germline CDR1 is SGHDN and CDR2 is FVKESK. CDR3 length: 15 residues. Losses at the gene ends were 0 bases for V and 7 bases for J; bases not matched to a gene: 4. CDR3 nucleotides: TGTGCCAGCAGCCAAGAAACAGGGGGCTGGAATGAGCAGTTCTTC. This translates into CASSQETGGWNEQFF.

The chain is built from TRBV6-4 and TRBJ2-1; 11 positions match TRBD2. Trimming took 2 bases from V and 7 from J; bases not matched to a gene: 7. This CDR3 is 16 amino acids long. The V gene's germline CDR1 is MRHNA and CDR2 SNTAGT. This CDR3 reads CASSDLTSGEINEQFF. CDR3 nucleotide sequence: TGTGCCAGCAGTGACCTGACTAGCGGGGAGATAAATGAGCAGTTCTTC.

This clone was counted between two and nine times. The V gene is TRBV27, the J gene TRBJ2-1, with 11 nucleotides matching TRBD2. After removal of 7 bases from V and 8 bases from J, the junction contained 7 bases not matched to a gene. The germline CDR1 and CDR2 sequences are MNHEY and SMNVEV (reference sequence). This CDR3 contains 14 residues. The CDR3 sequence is CASNLAGGYDEQFF. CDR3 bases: TGTGCCAGCAACCTAGCGGGAGGTTATGATGAGCAGTTCTTC.

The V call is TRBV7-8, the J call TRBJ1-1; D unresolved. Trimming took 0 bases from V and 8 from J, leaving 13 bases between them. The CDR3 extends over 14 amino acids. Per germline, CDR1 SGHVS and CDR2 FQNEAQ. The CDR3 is CASSLAGSLREAFF. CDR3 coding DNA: TGTGCCAGCAGCTTAGCGGGATCTTTAAGGGAAGCTTTCTTT.

The CDR3 nucleotides are TGTGCCAGCAGCTTAGGGGCGGACAGGGATGGTTCACCCCTCCACTTT. This gives the protein CASSLGADRDGSPLHF. V is TRBV7-6 and J is TRBJ1-6; 8 bases are shared with TRBD1. Germline values: CDR1 SGHVS, CDR2 FNYEAQ. CDR3 length: 16 residues. Losses at the gene ends were 1 base for V and 9 bases for J; bases not matched to a gene: 8.

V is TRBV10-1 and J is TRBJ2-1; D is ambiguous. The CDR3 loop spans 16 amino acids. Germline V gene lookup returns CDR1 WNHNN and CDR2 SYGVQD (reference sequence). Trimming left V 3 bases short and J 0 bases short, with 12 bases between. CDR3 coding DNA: TGCGCCAGCAGTGACTCCGGGTTTCGCTCCTACAATGAGCAGTTCTTC. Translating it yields CASSDSGFRSYNEQFF.

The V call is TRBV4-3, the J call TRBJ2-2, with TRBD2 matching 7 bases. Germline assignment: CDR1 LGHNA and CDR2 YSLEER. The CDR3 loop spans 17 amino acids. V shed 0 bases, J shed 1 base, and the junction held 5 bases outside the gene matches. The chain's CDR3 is CASSQDRLAVNTGELFF. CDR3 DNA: TGCGCCAGCAGCCAAGATAGGCTAGCGGTGAACACCGGGGAGCTGTTTTTT.

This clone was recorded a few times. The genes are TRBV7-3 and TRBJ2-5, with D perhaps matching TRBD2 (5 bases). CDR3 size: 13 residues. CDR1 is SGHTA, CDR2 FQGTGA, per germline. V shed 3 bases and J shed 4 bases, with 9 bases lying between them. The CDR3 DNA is TGTGCCAGCAGCTTGGCCAGCGGAGAGACCCAGTACTTC. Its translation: CASSLASGETQYF.

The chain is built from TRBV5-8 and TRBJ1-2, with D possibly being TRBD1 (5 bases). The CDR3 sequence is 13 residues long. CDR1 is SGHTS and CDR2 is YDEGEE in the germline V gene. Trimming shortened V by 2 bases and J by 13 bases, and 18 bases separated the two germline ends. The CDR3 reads CASSLGQGITVTF. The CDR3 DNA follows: TGTGCCAGCAGCTTAGGGCAGGGCATCACTGTCACCTTC.

The CDR3 loop is CASSLQGLAYEQYF. The CDR3 bases are TGTGCCAGCAGTTTACAGGGACTCGCCTACGAGCAGTACTTC. This chain uses TRBV27 with TRBJ2-7; TRBD2 is a possible D gene (6 bases). The CDR3 extends over 14 amino acids. Trimming took off 2 bases at V and 2 bases at J, with 10 bases between the two ends. Germline V gives CDR1 MNHEY, CDR2 SMNVEV (reference sequence).

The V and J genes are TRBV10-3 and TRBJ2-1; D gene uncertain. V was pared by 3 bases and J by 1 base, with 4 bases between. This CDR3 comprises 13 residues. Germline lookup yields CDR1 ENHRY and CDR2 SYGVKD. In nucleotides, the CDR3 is TGTGCCATCAGTGACACATCCTACAATGAGCAGTTCTTC. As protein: CAISDTSYNEQFF.

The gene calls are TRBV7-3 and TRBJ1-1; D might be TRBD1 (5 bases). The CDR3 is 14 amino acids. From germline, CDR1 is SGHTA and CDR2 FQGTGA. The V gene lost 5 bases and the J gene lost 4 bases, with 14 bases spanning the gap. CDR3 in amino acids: CASSAMGVGTEAFF. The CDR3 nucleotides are TGTGCCAGCAGCGCCATGGGGGTGGGCACTGAAGCTTTCTTT.

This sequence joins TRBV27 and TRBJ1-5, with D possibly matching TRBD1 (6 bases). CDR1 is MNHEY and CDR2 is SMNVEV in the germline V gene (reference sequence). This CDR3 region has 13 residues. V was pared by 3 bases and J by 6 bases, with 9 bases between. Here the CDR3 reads CASSLGATQPQHF. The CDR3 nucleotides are TGTGCCAGCAGTTTGGGGGCCACTCAGCCCCAGCATTTT.

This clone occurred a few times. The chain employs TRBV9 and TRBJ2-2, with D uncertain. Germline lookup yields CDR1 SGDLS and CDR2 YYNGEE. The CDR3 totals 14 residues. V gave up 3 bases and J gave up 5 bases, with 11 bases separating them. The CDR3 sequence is CASSDLRATGELFF. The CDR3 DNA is TGTGCCAGCAGCGACCTTAGGGCGACCGGGGAGCTGTTTTTT.

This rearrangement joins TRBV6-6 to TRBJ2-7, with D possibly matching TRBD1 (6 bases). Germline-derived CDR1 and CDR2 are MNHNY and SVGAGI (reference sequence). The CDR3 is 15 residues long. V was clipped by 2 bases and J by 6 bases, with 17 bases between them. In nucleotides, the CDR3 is TGTGCCAGCAGTTACAGACAGGATCCCGGGTCCGAGCAGTACTTC. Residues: CASSYRQDPGSEQYF.

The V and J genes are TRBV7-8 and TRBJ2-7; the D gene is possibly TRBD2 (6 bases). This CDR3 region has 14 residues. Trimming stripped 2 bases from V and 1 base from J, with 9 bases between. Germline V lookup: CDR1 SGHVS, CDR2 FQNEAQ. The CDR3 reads CASSLTGVSYEQYF. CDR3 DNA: TGTGCCAGCAGCTTAACGGGAGTGTCCTACGAGCAGTACTTC.

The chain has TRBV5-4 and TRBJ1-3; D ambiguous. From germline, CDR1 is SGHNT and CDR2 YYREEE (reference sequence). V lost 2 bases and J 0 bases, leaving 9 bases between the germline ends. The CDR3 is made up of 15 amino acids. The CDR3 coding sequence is TGTGCCAGCAGCTTTCTGGGGAGCTCTGGAAACACCATATATTTT. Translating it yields CASSFLGSSGNTIYF.